The source of this T cell receptor (beta chain) is a study of cytomegalovirus exposure and HLA in healthy donors. As for this clone: Antigen unknown.

The validation cohort, a group of 120 subjects, included the donors and was separate from the approximately 660-subject first cohort. This CDR3 has 14 residues. The V gene lost 2 bases and the J gene lost 1 base, with 9 bases spanning the gap. Per germline, CDR1 SGDLS and CDR2 YYNGEE. Repertoires were generated with immunoSEQ multiplex PCR, while TCRdb's copy carries only in-frame clones and drops some. This table has about 140,000 clones, 85% to 90% appearing once. Study-wide points: CMV antigen specificity was confirmed in vitro for a few CMV-associated chains. Across donors, most TCRs were seen rarely, yet some public ones were widespread.

This clonotype originated in a man between 18 and 35 years old in good health and CMV-seronegative. The chain has TRBV9 and TRBJ2-5; D is possibly TRBD2 (6 bases). Sequenced input: PBMCs. This CDR3 reads CASSVGGVQETQYF. The CDR3 DNA is TGTGCCAGCAGCGTCGGAGGGGTCCAAGAGACCCAGTACTTC.